The 10 T cell receptor beta chains in this list originate from one sample, sequenced in a study of human T cells and chemical hapten exposure. Described time point: pre-sensitization, week 0. The treatment: therapeutic diphenylcyclopropenone sensitization with weekly scalp DPC. TCRdb fed the RACE reads into MiXCR, producing one record per CDR3 protein. The sample includes approximately 260,000 distinct CDR3 sequences, roughly 7.4% of them seen just once. The sample consisted of whole blood, taken in connection with sensitization to the hapten diphenylcyclopropenone (DPC). These receptors originate from a man younger than 30 with alopecia areata. Some clones in this sample may be carry-over from other donors' samples.

The table lists this clonotype with a few counts. The chain is built from TRBV7-2 and TRBJ2-3; D not resolved. The germline CDR1 and CDR2 sequences are SGHTA and FQGNSA. The V end was cut by 1 base, the J end by 0 bases, with 8 bases between. This CDR3 is built from 15 residues. The chain's CDR3 is CASSLGPSSTDTQYF. The CDR3 DNA follows: TGTGCCAGCAGCTTAGGCCCCTCTAGCACAGATACGCAGTATTTT.

The table lists this clonotype with many counts. Written as DNA, the CDR3 is TGTGCCAGCTTCGACAGGGATTATGACGAGCAGTACGTC. This sequence encodes CASFDRDYDEQYV. V gene TRBV2 combines with J gene TRBJ2-7; 7 bases match TRBD1. V shed 8 bases, J shed 5 bases, and the junction held 9 bases outside the gene matches. CDR1 SNHLY and CDR2 FYNNEI come from the germline V gene. CDR3 length: 13 amino acids.

The chain uses TRBV6-2 or TRBV6-3 and TRBJ2-5; 7 positions match TRBD2. V shed 6 bases, J shed 6 bases, and the junction held 7 bases outside the gene matches. Germline-derived CDR1 and CDR2 are MNHEY and SVGEGT. The CDR3 is made up of 13 amino acids. The CDR3 bases are TGTGCCAGCAGACCGTCTAGCGGAAAGACCCAGTACTTC. It yields the protein CASRPSSGKTQYF.

This clonotype was seen ten or more times. V and J are TRBV12-3 or TRBV12-4 and TRBJ1-5, with a possible D match to TRBD1 (5 bases). CDR3 length: 12 amino acids. Trimming left V 7 bases short and J 4 bases short, with 8 bases between. In DNA, the CDR3 is TGTGCCAGCACCTGGGGGAATCAGCCCCAGCATTTT. Translating it yields CASTWGNQPQHF.

This clonotype was detected many times. The chain recombines TRBV13 with TRBJ1-1, with a weak D call TRBD1 (5 bases). V was shortened by 5 bases and J by 5 bases, with 15 bases between the two germline ends. This CDR3 is 14 amino acids long. In germline, CDR1 is PRHDT, CDR2 FYEKMQ (reference sequence). The CDR3 protein is CASSAWAGGTEAFF. In DNA form, the CDR3 reads TGTGCCAGCAGCGCATGGGCTGGGGGGACTGAAGCTTTCTTT.

The chain recombines TRBV3-1 with TRBJ2-1, with D possibly being TRBD1 (6 bases). Per the germline V gene, CDR1 is LGHDT and CDR2 is YNNKEL (reference sequence). V was cut by 6 bases and J by 9 bases, with 21 bases left in between. The CDR3 covers 15 residues. CDR3 DNA sequence: TGTGCCAGCAGACAAAATGGGGGCTCAAGAGGTGAGCAGTTCTTC. Its translation: CASRQNGGSRGEQFF.

The chain has TRBV18 and TRBJ2-1, with 11 bases fitting TRBD1. V was clipped by 8 bases and J by 9 bases; unmatched bases: 15. In germline, CDR1 is KGHSH, CDR2 LQKENI. CDR3 length: 16 residues. CDR3 nucleotide sequence: TGTGCCAGCCGGCCCCTGAGGACAGGGGGCTTCGGTGAGCAGTTCTTC. The encoded protein is CASRPLRTGGFGEQFF.

The chain uses TRBV11-2 and TRBJ2-7; no clear D. The V gene lost 3 bases and the J gene lost 2 bases, with 14 bases spanning the gap. This CDR3 contains 15 residues. Germline V gene sequence: CDR1 SGHAT, CDR2 FQNNGV. CDR3 bases: TGTGCCAGCAGCTTGCTATCGACACCTACCTACGAGCAGTACTTC. It is translated as CASSLLSTPTYEQYF.

This chain uses TRBV7-9 with TRBJ2-3; D gene unclear. The V end lost 4 bases, the J end lost 10 bases, and 12 bases lay between the germline ends. The CDR3 contains 12 residues. Germline V CDR1 and CDR2: SEHNR, FQNEAQ (reference sequence). CDR3 in DNA: TGTGCCAGCAGCTGGGAAAGAGAGGCGCAGTATTTT. Translated, it gives CASSWEREAQYF.

This clonotype was detected only a few times. V is TRBV28 and J is TRBJ2-5; 12 nucleotides agree with TRBD2. Germline lookup yields CDR1 MDHEN and CDR2 SYDVKM. The CDR3 has 16 amino acids. Trimming removed 3 bases from V and 4 bases from J; junction bases left unmatched: 6. The DNA for the CDR3 is TGTGCCAGCAGTTTTCCGCTAGCGGGGGGGCTAGAGACCCAGTACTTC. Encoded protein: CASSFPLAGGLETQYF.